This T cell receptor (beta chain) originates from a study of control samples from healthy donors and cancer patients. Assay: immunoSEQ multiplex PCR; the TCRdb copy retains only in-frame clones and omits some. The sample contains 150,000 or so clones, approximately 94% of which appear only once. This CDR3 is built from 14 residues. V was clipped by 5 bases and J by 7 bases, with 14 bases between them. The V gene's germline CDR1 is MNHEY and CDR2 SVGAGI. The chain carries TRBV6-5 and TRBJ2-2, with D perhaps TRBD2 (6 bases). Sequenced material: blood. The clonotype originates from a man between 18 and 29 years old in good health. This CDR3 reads CASSKGLRGGELFF. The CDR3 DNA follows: TGTGCCAGCAGTAAGGGACTGCGTGGCGGGGAGCTGTTTTTT.